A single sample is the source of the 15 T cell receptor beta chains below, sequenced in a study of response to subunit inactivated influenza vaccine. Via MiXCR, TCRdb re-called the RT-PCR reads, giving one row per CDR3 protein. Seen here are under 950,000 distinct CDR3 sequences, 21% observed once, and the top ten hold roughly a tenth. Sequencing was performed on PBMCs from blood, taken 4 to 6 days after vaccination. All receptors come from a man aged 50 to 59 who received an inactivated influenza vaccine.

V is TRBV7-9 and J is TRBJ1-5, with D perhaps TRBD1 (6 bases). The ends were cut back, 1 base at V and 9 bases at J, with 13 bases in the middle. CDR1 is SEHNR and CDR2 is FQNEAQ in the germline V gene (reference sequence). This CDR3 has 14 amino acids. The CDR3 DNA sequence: TGTGCCAGCAGCTTAGAGTCGGCAGGGGCGCCCCAGCATTTT. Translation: CASSLESAGAPQHF.

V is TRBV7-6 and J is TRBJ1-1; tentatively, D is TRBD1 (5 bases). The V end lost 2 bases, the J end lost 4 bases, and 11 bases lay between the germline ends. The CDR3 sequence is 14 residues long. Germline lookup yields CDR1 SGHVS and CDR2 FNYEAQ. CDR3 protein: CASSLTPRGTEAFF. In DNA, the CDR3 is TGTGCCAGCAGCTTAACCCCGAGGGGCACTGAAGCTTTCTTT.

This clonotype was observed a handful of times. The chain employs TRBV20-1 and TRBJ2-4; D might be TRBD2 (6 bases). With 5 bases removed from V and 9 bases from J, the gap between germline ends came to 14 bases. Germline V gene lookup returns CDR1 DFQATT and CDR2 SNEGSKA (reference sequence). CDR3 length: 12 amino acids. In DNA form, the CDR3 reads TGCAGTGCTGGAAGACTAGACGCCATTCAGTACTTC. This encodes CSAGRLDAIQYF.

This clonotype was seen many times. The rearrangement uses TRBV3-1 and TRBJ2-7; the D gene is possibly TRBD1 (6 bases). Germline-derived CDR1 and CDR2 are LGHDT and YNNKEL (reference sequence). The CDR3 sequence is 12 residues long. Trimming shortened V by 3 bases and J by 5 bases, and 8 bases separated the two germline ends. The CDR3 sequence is CASSQGADEQYF. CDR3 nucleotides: TGTGCCAGCAGCCAGGGGGCGGACGAGCAGTACTTC.

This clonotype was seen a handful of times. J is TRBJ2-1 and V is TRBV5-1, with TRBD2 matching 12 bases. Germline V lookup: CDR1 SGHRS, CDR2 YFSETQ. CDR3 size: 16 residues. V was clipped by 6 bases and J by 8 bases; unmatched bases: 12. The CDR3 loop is CASKSDGGLAGHEQFF. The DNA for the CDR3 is TGCGCCAGCAAATCTGATGGTGGACTAGCGGGACATGAGCAGTTCTTC.

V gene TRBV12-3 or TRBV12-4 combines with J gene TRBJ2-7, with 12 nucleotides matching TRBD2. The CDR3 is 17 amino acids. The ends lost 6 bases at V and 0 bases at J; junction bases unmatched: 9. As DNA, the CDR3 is TGTGCCAGCAGCCCCGGACTAGCGGGGCCGAGCTCCTACGAGCAGTACTTC. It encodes CASSPGLAGPSSYEQYF.

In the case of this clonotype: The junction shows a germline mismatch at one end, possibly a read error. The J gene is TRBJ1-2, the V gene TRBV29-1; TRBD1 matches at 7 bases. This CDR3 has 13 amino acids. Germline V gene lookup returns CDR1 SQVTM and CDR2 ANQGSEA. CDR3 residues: CSASTGSNYGYIF. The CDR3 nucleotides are TGCAGCGCCTCGACAGGGTCTAACTATGGCTACATCTTC. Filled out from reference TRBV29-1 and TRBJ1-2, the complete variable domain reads SAVISQKPSRDICQRGTSLTIQCQVDSQVTMMFWYRQQPGQSLTLIATANQGSEATYESGFVIDKFPISRPNLTFSTLTVSNMSPEDSSIYLCSASTGSNYGYIFGSGTRLTVV.

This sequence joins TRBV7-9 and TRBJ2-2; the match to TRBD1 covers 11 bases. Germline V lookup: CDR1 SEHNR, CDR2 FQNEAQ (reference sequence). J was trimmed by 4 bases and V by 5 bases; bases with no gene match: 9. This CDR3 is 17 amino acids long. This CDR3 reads CASSGLPGTGGTGELFF. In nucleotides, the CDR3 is TGTGCCAGCAGCGGTCTCCCCGGGACAGGGGGCACCGGGGAGCTGTTTTTT.

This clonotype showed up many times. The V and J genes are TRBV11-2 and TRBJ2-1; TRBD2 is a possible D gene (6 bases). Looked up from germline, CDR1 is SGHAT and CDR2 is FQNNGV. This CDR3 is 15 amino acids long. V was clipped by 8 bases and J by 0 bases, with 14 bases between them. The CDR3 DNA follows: TGTGCCAGCCGCCGCTCCGGGAGCTCCTACAATGAGCAGTTCTTC. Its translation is CASRRSGSSYNEQFF. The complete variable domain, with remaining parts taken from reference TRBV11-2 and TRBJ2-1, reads EAGVAQSPRYKIIEKRQSVAFWCNPISGHATLYWYQQILGQGPKLLIQFQNNGVVDDSQLPKDRFSAERLKGVDSTLKIQPAKLEDSAVYLCASRRSGSSYNEQFFGPGTRLTVL.

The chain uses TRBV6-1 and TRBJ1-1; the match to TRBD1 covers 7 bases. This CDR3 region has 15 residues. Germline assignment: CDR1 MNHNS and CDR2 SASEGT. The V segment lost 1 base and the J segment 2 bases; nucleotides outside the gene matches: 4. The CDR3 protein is CASSEEGQLNTEAFF. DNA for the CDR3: TGTGCCAGCAGTGAAGAGGGACAGTTAAACACTGAAGCTTTCTTT.

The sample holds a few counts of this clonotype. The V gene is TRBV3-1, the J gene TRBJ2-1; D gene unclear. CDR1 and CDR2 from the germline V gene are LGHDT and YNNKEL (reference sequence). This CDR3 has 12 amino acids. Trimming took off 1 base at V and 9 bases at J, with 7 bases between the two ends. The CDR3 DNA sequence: TGTGCCAGCAGCCAAGGATGGGGTGAGCAGTTCTTC. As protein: CASSQGWGEQFF.

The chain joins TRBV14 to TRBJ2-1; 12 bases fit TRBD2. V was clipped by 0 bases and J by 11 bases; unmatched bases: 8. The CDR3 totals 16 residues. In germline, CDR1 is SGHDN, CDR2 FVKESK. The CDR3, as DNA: TGTGCCAGCAGCCAAGAGAGGGCTAGCGGGAGGGCCAAGCAGTTCTTC. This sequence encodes CASSQERASGRAKQFF.

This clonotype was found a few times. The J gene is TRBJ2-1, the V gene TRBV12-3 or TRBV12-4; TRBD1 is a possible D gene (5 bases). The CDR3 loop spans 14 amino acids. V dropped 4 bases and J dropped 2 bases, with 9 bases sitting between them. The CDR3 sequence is CASSSATAYNEQFF. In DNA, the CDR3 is TGTGCCAGCAGTTCGGCGACAGCCTACAATGAGCAGTTCTTC.

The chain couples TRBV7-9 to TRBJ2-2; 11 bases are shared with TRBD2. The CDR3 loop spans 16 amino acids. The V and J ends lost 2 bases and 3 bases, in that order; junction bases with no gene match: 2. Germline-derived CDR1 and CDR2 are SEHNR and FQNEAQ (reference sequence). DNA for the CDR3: TGTGCCAGCAGCTTACTAGCGGGGGGCCACACCGGGGAGCTGTTTTTT. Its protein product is CASSLLAGGHTGELFF.

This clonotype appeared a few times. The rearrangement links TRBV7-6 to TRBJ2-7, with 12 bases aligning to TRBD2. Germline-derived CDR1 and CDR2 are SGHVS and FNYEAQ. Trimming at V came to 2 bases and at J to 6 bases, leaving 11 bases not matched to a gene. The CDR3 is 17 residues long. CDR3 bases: TGTGCCAGCAGCTTACCTCCTCCTGGGACTAGCGGGTCCGAGCAGTACTTC. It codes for CASSLPPPGTSGSEQYF.